This T cell receptor (beta chain) was observed in a study of CD8+CD57+ T cells in acquired aplastic anemia. V shed 10 bases and J shed 6 bases, with 19 bases lying between them. The length of the CDR3 is 14 residues. The germline V gene encodes CDR1 LNHDA and CDR2 SQIVND (reference sequence). The study profiled TCR beta VDJ and CDR3 using genomic DNA as template. Each CDR3 protein is one row after TCRdb ran MiXCR on the reads. The sample holds about 130,000 distinct CDR3 sequences, roughly 40% seen once. A few counts support this clonotype. A much more abundant neighbour one base away suggests this may be a read error.

The clonotype was recovered from a human donor in good health, serving as a control. The rearrangement joins TRBV19 to TRBJ2-1; D may be TRBD1 (6 bases). Input material: sorted CD4+, CD8+, or CD8+CD57+ T cells (not recorded which) from PBMCs. In DNA, the CDR3 is TGTGCCACCCGTCAGAGACAGGAGTGCAATGAGCAGTTCTTC. Translating it yields CATRQRQECNEQFF.